This T cell receptor (beta chain) was observed in a study of post-analysis software for immune sequencing data. Study-level findings and limits: In patients, five TRBV segments were more frequent than in controls, with TRBV5-6, TRBV5-1 and TRBV20-1 among them.

The CDR3 runs 13 residues. Germline-derived CDR1 and CDR2 are MNHEY and SVGEGT. Trimming removed 2 bases at V and 4 bases at J, with 7 bases between. With regard to this clonotype: The target antigen is unknown.

Unique molecular identifiers were carried by the TCR beta cDNA libraries. Some 500,000 cDNA molecules were obtained per 1 to 10 million input T cells. Using its own MiXCR run on the PCR reads, TCRdb lists one record per CDR3 protein. The table records hundreds of thousands of distinct CDR3 sequences, around 33% of them present only once. This chain connects TRBV6-2 or TRBV6-3 to TRBJ2-3; TRBD1 is a possible D gene (5 bases). The sequence was obtained from a girl aged 10 to 17 with multiple sclerosis. Sequencing input: blood. The CDR3 DNA sequence: TGTGCCAGCAGTTACGTGACAGCAGATACGCAGTATTTT. Its protein product is CASSYVTADTQYF.